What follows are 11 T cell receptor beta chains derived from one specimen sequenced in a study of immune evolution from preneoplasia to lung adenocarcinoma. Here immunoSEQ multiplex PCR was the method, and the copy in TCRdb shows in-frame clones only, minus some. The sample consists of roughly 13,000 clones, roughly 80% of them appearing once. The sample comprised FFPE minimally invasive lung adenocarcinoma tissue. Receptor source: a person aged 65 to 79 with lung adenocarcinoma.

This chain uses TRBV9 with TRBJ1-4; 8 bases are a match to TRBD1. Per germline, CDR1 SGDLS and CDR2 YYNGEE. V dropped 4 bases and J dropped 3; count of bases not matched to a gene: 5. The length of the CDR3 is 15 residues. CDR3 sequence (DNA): TGTGCCAGCAGCTTCCGACAGGGGTCTAATGAAAAACTGTTTTTT. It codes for CASSFRQGSNEKLFF.

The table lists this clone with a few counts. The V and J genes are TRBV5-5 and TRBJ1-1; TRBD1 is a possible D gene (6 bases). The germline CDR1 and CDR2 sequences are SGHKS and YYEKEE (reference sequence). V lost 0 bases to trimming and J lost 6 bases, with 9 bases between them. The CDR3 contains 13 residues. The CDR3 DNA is TGTGCCAGCAGCTTGGAAAGGACAGCTGAAGCTTTCTTT. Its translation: CASSLERTAEAFF.

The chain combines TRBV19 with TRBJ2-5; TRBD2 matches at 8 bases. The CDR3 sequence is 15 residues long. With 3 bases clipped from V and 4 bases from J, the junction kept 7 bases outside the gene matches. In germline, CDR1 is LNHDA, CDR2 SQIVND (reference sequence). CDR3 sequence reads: CASSIGSGRGETQYF. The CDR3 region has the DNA TGTGCCAGTAGTATTGGGAGCGGGAGAGGAGAGACCCAGTACTTC. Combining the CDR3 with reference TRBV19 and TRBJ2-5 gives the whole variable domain DGGITQSPKYLFRKEGQNVTLSCEQNLNHDAMYWYRQDPGQGLRLIYYSQIVNDFQKGDIAEGYSVSREKKESFPLTVTSAQKNPTAFYLCASSIGSGRGETQYFGPGTRLLVL.

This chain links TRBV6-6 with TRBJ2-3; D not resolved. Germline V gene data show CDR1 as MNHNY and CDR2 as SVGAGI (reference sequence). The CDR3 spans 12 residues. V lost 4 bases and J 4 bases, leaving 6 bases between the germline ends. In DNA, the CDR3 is TGTGCCAGCAGTTTGGCCTCAGATACGCAGTATTTT. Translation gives CASSLASDTQYF.

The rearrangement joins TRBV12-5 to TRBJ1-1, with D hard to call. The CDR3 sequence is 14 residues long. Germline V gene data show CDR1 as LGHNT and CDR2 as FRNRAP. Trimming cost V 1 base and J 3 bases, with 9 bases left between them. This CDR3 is CASGLGSSDTEAFF. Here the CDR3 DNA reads TGTGCTAGTGGTTTGGGCTCCTCAGACACTGAAGCTTTCTTT.

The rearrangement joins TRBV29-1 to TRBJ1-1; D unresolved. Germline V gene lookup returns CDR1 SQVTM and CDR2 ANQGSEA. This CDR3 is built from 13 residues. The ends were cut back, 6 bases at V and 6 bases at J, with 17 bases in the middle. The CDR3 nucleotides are TGCAGCGTCCGACCCGGAGGCAGCCCTGAAGCTTTCTTT. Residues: CSVRPGGSPEAFF.

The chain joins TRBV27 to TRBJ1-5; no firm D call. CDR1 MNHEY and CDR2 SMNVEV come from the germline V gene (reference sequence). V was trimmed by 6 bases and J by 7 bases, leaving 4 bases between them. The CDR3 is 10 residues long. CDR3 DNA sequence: TGTGCCAGCAGCCTCCAGCCCCAGCATTTT. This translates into CASSLQPQHF.

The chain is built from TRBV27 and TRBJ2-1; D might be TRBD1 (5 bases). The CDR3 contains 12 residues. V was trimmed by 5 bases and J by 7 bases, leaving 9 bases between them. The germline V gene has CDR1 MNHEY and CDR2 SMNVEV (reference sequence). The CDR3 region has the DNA TGTGCCAGCAGTGTGGGGCCAAATGAGCAGTTCTTC. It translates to CASSVGPNEQFF.

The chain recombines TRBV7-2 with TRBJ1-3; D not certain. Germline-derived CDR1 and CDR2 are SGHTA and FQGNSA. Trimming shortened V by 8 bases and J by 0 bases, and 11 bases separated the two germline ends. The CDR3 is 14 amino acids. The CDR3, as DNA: TGTGCCAGCGGCGGTTATAACTCTGGAAACACCATATATTTT. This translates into CASGGYNSGNTIYF.

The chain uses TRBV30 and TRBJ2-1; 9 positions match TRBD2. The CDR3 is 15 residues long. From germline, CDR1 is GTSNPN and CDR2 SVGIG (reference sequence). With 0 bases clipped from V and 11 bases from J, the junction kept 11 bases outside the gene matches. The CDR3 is CAWSVLGLASPQQFF. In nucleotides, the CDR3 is TGTGCCTGGAGTGTACTCGGACTAGCGAGCCCGCAGCAGTTCTTC.

The CDR3 region is CASSPTEPRRQPQHF. In DNA, the CDR3 is TGTGCCAGCAGTCCAACTGAACCCCGTCGTCAGCCCCAGCATTTT. This chain connects TRBV27 to TRBJ1-5; D is uncertain. This CDR3 is 15 amino acids long. Trimming shortened V by 5 bases and J by 6 bases, and 17 bases separated the two germline ends. Germline assignment: CDR1 MNHEY and CDR2 SMNVEV (reference sequence).